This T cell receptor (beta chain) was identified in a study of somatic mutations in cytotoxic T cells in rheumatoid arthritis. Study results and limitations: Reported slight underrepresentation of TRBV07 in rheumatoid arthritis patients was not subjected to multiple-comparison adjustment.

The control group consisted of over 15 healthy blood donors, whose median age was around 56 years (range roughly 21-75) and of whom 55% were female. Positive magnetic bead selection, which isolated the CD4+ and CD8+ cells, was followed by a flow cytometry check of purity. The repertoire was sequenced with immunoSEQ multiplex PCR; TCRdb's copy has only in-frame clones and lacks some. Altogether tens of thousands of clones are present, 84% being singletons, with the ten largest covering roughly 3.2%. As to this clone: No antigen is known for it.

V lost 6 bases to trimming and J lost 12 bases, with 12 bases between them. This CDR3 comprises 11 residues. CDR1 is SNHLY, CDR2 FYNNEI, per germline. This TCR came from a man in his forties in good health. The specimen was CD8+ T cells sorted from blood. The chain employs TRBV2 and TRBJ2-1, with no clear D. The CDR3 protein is CASSVPNRQFF. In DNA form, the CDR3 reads TGTGCCAGCAGCGTTCCCAATCGGCAGTTCTTC.